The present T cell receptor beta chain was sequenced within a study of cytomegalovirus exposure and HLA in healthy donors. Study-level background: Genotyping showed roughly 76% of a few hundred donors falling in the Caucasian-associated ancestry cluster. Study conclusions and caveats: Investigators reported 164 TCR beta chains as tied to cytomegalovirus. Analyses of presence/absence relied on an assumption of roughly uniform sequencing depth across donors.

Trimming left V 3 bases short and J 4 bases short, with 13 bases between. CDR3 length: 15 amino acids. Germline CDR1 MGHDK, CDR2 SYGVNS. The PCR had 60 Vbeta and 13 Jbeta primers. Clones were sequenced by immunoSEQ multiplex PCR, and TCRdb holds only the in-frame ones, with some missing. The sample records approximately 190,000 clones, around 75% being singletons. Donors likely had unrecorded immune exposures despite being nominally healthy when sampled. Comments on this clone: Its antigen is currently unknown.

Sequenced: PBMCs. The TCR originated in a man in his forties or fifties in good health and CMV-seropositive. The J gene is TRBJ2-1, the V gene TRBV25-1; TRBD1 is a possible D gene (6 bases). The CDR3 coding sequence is TGTGCCAGCAGTGACCCGGGACATAATTACAATGAGCAGTTCTTC. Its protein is CASSDPGHNYNEQFF. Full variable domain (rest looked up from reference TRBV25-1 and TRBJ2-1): EADIYQTPRYLVIGTGKKITLECSQTMGHDKMYWYQQDPGMELHLIHYSYGVNSTEKGDLSSESTVSRIRTEHFPLTLESARPSHTSQYLCASSDPGHNYNEQFFGPGTRLTVL.